This entry concerns a single T cell receptor (beta chain). No antigen is known for it. This CDR3 has 15 residues. The ends were cut back, 5 bases at V and 0 bases at J, with 14 bases in the middle. Germline CDR1 and CDR2: LNHDA and SQIVND (reference sequence). These data are taken from a study of T cell clonotyping in hematopoietic cell transplantation. Study-wide results and limits: At the given depth, recipient repertoires were over 95% de novo clonotypes. CD4 and CD8 repertoire contributions could not be separated without sorting.

Assay: immunoSEQ multiplex PCR; the TCRdb copy retains only in-frame clones and omits some. The profile shows tens of thousands of clones, approximately 95% of them singletons. The TCR comes from a young man in good health. Some clones in this sample may be carry-over from other donors' samples. Sequencing was done on a sample of peripheral blood mononuclear cells. V usage is TRBV19 and J usage is TRBJ2-7; D is tentatively TRBD1 or TRBD2 (5 bases each). CDR3 in DNA: TGTGCCAGTAGTCCCCGCTGGGACCTCTCCTACGAGCAGTACTTC. Its translation: CASSPRWDLSYEQYF.